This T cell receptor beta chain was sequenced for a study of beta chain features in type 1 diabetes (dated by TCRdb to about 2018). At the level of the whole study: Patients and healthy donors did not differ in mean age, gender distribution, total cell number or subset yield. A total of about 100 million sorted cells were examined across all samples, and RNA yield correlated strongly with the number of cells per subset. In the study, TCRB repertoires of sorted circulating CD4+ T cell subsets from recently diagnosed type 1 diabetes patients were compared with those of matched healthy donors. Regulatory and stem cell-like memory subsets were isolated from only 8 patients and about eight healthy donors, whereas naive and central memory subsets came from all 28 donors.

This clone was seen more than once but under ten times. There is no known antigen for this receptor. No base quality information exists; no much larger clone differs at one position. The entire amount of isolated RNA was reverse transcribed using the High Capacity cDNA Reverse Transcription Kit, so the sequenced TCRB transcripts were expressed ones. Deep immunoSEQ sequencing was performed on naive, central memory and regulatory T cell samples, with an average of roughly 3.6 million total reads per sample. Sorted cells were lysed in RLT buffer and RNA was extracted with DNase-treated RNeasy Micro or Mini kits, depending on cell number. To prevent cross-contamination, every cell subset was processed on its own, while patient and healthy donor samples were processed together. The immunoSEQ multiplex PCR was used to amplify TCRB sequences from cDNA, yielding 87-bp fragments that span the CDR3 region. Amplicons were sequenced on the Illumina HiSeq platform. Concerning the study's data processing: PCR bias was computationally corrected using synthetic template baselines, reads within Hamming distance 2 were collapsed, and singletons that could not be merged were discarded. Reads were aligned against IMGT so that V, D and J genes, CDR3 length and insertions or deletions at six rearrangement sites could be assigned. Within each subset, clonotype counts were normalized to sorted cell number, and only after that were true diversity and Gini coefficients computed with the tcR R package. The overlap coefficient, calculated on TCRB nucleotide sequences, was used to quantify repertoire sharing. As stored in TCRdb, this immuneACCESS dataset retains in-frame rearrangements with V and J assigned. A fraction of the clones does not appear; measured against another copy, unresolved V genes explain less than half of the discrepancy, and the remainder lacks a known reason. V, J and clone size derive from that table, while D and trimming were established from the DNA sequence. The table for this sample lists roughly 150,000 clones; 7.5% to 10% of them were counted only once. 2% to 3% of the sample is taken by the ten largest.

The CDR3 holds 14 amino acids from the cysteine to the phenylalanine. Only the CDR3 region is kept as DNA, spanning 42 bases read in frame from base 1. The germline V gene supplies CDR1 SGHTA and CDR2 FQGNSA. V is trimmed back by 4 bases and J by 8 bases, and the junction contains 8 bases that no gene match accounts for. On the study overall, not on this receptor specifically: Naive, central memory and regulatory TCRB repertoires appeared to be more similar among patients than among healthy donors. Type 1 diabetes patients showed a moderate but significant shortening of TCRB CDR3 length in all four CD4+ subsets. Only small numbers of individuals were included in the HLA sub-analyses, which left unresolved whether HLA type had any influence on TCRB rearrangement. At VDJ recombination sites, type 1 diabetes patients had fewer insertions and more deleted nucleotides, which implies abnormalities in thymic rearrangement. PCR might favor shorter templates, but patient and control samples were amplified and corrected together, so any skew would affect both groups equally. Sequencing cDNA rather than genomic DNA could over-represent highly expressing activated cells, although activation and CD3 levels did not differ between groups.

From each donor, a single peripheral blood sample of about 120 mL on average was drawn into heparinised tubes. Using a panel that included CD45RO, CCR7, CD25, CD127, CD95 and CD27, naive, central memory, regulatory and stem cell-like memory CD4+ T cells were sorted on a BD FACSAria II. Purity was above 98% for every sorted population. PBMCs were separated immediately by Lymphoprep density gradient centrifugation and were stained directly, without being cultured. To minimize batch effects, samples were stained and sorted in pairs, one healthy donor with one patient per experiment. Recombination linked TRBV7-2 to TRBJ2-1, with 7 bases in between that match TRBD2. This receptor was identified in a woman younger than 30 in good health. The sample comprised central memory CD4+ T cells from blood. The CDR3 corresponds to CASSSPTSRDEQFF. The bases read TGTGCCAGCAGCTCCCCGACTAGCCGGGATGAGCAGTTCTTC.